This T cell receptor (beta chain) was profiled in a study of neurological immune-mediated disorders. This clonotype was counted many times. V lost 6 bases and J lost 0, with 18 bases in between. The CDR3 runs to 17 residues. Per germline, CDR1 SNHLY and CDR2 FYNNEI. One entry per CDR3 protein, called by TCRdb with MiXCR from the 5' RACE reads. This sample has 35,000 to 45,000 distinct CDR3 sequences, with 12% to 15% found just once. The source of this sequence is a woman between 50 and 59 years old with HTLV-1-associated myelopathy (HAM/TSP). Specimen: PBMCs. V usage is TRBV2 and J usage is TRBJ1-5; no definite D call. The DNA for the CDR3 is TGTGCCAGCAGGGGGAACGCAGGCGCCTATAGCAATCAGCCCCAGCATTTT. It is translated as CASRGNAGAYSNQPQHF.